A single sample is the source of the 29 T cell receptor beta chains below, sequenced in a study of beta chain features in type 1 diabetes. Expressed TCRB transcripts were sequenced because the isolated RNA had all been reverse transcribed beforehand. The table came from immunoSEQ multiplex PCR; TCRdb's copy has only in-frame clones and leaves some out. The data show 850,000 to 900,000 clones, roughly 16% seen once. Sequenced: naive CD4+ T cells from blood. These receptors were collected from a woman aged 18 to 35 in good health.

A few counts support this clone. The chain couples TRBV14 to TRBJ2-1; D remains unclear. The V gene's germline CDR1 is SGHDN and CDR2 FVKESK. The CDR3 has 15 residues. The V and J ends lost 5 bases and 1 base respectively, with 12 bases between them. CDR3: CASSSLSGSYNEQFF. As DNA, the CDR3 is TGTGCCAGCAGCTCACTTTCTGGGTCCTACAATGAGCAGTTCTTC.

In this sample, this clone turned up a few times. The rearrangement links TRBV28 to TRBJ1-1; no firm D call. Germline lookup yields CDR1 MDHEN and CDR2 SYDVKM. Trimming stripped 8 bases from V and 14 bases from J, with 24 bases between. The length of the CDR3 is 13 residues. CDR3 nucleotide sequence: TGTGCCAGCCACACCCCCGGGATGTCCCCCAAATTCTTT. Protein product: CASHTPGMSPKFF.

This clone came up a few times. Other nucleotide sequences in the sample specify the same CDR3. In DNA form, the CDR3 reads TGTGCCAGCAGCGTAGGGACGCTCTCTGGAAACACCATATATTTT. Amino acids: CASSVGTLSGNTIYF. The chain couples TRBV9 to TRBJ1-3; D is unclear. The CDR3 is 15 residues long. Germline lookup yields CDR1 SGDLS and CDR2 YYNGEE. Trimming removed 0 bases from V and 0 bases from J, with 7 bases in between.

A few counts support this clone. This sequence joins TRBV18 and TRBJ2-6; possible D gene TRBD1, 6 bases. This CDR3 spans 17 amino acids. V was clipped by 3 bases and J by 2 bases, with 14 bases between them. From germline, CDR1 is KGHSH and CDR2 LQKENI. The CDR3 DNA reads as TGTGCCAGCTCACCGGACAGCTTATTCGCTGGGGCCAACGTCCTGACTTTC. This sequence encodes CASSPDSLFAGANVLTF. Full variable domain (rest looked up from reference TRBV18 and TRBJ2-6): NAGVMQNPRHLVRRRGQEARLRCSPMKGHSHVYWYRQLPEEGLKFMVYLQKENIIDESGMPKERFSAEFPKEGPSILRIQQVVRGDSAAYFCASSPDSLFAGANVLTFGAGSRLTVL.

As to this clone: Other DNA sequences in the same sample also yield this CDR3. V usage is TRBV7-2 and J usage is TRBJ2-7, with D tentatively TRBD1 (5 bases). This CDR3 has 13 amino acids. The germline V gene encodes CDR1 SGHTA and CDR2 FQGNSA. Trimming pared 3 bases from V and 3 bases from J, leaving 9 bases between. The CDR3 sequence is CASSLGRGYEQYF. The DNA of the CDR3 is TGTGCCAGCAGCTTGGGGCGCGGCTACGAGCAGTACTTC. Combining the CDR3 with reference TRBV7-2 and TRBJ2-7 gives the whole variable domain GAGVSQSPSNKVTEKGKDVELRCDPISGHTALYWYRQSLGQGLEFLIYFQGNSAPDKSGLPSDRFSAERTGGSVSTLTIQRTQQEDSAVYLCASSLGRGYEQYFGPGTRLTVT.

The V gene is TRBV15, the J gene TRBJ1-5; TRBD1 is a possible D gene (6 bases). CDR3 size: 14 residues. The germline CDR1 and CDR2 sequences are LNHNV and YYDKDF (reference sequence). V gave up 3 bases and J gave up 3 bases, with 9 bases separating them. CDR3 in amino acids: CATSRDSANQPQHF. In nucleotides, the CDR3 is TGTGCCACCAGCAGGGACAGCGCCAATCAGCCCCAGCATTTT.

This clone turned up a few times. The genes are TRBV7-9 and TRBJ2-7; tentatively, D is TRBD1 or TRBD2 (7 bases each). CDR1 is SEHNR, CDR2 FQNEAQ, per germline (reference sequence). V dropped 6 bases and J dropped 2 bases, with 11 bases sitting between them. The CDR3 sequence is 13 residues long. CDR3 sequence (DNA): TGTGCCAGCAGGCCAGGGGGGGCCTACGAGCAGTACTTC. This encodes CASRPGGAYEQYF.

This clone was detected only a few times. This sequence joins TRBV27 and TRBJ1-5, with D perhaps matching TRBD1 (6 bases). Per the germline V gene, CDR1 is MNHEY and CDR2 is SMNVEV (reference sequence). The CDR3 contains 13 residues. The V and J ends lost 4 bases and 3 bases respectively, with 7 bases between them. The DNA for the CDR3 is TGTGCCAGCAGTTACAGGGTCAATCAGCCCCAGCATTTT. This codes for CASSYRVNQPQHF.

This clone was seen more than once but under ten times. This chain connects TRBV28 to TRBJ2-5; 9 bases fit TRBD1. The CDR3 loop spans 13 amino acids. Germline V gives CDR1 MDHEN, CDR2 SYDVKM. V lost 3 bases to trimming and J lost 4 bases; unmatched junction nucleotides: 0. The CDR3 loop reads CASSLDRGETQYF. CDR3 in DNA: TGTGCCAGCAGTTTGGACAGGGGAGAGACCCAGTACTTC. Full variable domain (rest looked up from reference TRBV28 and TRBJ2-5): DVKVTQSSRYLVKRTGEKVFLECVQDMDHENMFWYRQDPGLGLRLIYFSYDVKMKEKGDIPEGYSVSREKKERFSLILESASTNQTSMYLCASSLDRGETQYFGPGTRLLVL.

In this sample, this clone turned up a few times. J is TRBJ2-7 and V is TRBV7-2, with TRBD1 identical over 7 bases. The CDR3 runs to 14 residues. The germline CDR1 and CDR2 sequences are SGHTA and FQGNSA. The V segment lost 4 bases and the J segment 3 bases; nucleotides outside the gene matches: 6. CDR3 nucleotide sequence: TGTGCCAGCAGCTCACTTACAGGGGACTACGAGCAGTACTTC. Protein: CASSSLTGDYEQYF.

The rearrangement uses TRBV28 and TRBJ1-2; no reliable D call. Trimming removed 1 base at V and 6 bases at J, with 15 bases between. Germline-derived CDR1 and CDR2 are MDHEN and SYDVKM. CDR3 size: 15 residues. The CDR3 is CASSLFLKVKDGYTF. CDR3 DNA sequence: TGTGCCAGCAGTTTATTTTTGAAGGTCAAAGATGGCTACACCTTC.

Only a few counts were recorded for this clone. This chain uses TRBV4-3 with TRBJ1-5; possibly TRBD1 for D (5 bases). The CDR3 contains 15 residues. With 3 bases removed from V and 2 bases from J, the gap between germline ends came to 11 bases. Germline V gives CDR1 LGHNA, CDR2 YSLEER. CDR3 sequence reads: CASSQSAGGNQPQHF. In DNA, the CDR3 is TGCGCCAGCAGCCAGTCCGCGGGGGGCAATCAGCCCCAGCATTTT.

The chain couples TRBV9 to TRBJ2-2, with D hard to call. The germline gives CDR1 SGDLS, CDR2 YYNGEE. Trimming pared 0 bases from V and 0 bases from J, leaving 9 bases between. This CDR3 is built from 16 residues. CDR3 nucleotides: TGTGCCAGCAGCGTAGGGGCTACGTCGAACACCGGGGAGCTGTTTTTT. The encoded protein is CASSVGATSNTGELFF.

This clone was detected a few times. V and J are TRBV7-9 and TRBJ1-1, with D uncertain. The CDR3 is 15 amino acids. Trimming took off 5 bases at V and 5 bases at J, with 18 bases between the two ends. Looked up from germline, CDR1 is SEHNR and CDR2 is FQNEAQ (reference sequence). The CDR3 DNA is TGTGCCAGCAGCCGTAGAGCCGGGCCGCGGACTGAAGCTTTCTTT. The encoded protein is CASSRRAGPRTEAFF. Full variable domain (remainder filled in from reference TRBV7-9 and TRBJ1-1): DTGVSQNPRHKITKRGQNVTFRCDPISEHNRLYWYRQTLGQGPEFLTYFQNEAQLEKSRLLSDRFSAERPKGSFSTLEIQRTEQGDSAMYLCASSRRAGPRTEAFFGQGTRLTVV.

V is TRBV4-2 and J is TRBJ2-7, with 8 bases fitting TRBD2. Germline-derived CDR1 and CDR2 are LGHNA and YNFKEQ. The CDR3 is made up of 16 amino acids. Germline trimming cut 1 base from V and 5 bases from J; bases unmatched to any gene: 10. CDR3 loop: CASSQGVTSVGHEQYF. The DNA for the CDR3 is TGTGCCAGCAGCCAAGGAGTGACTAGCGTTGGCCACGAGCAGTACTTC.

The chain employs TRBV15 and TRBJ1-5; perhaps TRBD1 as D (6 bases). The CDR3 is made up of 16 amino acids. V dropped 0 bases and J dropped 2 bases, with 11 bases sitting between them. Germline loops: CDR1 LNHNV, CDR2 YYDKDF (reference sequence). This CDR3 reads CATSRDRGLGNQPQHF. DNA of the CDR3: TGTGCCACCAGCAGAGATCGGGGGCTGGGCAATCAGCCCCAGCATTTT.

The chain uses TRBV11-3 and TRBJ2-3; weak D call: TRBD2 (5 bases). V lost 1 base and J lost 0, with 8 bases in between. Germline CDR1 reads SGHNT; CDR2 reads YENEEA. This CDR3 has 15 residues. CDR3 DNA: TGTGCCAGCAGCTTAGGAGGGTCTAGCACAGATACGCAGTATTTT. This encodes CASSLGGSSTDTQYF.

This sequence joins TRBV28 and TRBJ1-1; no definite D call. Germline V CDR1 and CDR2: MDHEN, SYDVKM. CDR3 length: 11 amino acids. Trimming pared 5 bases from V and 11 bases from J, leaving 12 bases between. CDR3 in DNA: TGTGCCAGCAGTCTATCGGCTCGGGCTTTCTTT. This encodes CASSLSARAFF.

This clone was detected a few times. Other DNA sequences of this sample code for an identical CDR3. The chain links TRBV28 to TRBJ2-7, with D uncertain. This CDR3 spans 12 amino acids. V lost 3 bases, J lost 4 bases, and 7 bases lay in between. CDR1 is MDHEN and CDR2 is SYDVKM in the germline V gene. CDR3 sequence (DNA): TGTGCCAGCAGTTTTGGGCAGTACGAGCAGTACTTC. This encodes CASSFGQYEQYF.

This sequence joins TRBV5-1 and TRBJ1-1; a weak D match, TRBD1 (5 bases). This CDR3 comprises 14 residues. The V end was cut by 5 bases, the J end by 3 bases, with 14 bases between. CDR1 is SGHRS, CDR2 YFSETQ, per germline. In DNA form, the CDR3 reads TGCGCCAGCAGTCCGGGGCCGGGGGACACTGAAGCTTTCTTT. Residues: CASSPGPGDTEAFF.

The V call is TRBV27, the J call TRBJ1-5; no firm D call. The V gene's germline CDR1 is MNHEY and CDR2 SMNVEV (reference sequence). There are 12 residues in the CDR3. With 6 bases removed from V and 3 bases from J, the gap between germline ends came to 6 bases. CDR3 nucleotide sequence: TGTGCCAGCAGCAATCACAATCAGCCCCAGCATTTT. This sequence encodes CASSNHNQPQHF.

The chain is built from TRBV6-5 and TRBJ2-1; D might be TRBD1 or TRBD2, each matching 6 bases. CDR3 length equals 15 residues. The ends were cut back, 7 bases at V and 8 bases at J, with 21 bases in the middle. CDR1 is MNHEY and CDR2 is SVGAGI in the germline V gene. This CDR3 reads CASKGGTRGGDEQFF. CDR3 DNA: TGTGCCAGCAAGGGGGGCACGAGAGGAGGGGATGAGCAGTTCTTC.

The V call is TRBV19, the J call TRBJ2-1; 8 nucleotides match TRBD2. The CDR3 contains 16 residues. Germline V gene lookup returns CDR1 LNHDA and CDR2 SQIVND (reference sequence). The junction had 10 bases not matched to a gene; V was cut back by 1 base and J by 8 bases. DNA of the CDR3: TGTGCCAGTAGTATAGTAGTAGCGGGATTGGGGCATGAGCAGTTCTTC. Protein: CASSIVVAGLGHEQFF.

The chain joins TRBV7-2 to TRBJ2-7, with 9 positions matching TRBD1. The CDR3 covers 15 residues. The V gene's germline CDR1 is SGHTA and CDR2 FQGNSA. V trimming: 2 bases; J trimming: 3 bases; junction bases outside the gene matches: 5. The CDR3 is CASSLSWDRVYEQYF. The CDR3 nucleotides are TGTGCCAGCAGCTTATCCTGGGACAGGGTCTACGAGCAGTACTTC.

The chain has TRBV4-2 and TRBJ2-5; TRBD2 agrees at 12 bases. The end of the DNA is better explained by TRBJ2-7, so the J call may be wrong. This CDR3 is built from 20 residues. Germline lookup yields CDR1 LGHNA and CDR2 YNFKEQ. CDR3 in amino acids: CASSHYGPTGTSGPGDEQYF. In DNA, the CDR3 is TGTGCCAGCAGCCATTATGGGCCGACCGGGACTAGCGGGCCGGGGGACGAGCAGTACTTC.

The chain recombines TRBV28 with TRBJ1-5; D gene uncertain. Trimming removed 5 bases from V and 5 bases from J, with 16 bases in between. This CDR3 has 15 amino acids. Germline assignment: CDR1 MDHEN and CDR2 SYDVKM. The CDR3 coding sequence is TGTGCCAGCAGTCTCAGTATTCCTTCCTATCAGCCCCAGCATTTT. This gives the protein CASSLSIPSYQPQHF.

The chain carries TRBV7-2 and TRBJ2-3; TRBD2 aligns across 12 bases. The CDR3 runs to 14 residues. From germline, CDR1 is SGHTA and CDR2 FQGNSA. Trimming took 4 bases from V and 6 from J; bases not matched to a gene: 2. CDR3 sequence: CASSSTSGSDTQYF. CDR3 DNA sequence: TGTGCCAGCAGCTCGACTAGCGGGAGTGATACGCAGTATTTT.

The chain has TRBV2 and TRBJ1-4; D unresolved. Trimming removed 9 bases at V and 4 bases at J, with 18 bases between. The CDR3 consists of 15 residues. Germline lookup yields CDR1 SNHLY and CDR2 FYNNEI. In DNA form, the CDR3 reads TGTGCCAGTTTGTCTATCCGGGCAAATAATGAAAAACTGTTTTTT. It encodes CASLSIRANNEKLFF. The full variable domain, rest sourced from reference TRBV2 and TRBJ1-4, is EPEVTQTPSHQVTQMGQEVILRCVPISNHLYFYWYRQILGQKVEFLVSFYNNEISEKSEIFDDQFSVERPDGSNFTLKIRSTKLEDSAMYFCASLSIRANNEKLFFGSGTQLSVL.

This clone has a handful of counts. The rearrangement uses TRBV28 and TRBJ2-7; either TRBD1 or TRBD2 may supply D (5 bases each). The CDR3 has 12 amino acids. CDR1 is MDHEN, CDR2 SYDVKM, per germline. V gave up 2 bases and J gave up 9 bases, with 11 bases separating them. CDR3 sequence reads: CASSLGGSVQYF. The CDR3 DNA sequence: TGTGCCAGCAGTTTAGGGGGATCTGTGCAGTACTTC.